A single sample gave rise to the 7 T cell receptor beta chains below, sequenced in a study of T-cell reconstitution after alpha-beta-depleted transplantation in children (TCRdb year 2016). Library construction relied on PCR. The instrument was an Illumina HiSeq 2500. To normalize quantification of the TCRbeta repertoire, the TCR libraries were built with molecular barcoding that relied on unique molecular identifiers. Using fastp trimming at Q25 and MiXCR clonotype assembly, TCRdb reanalyzed the public sequencing data and kept in-frame beta chains. Every entry covers one CDR3 protein and lists the most common genes and DNA from its rows. Here the sample has 70,000 to 95,000 distinct CDR3 sequences; 12% occur a single time. The top ten clonotypes cover roughly 13% of the sample. Material: PBMCs from the stem cell graft donor, obtained from the stem cell graft. Every receptor here comes from a human donor who donated a stem cell graft to a child with inherited bone marrow failure.

This clonotype was seen at least ten times. The V call is TRBV10-3, the J call TRBJ2-7; D possibly corresponds to TRBD1 (6 bases). V was pared by 3 bases and J by 2 bases, with 11 bases between. CDR1 ENHRY and CDR2 SYGVKD come from the germline V gene. The CDR3 covers 14 residues. CDR3 protein: CAISDWDNTYEQYF. CDR3 sequence (DNA): TGTGCCATCAGTGACTGGGACAACACCTACGAGCAGTACTTC.

This clonotype came up many times. This chain joins TRBV9 and TRBJ1-6; the match to TRBD1 covers 7 bases. V was pared by 0 bases and J by 8 bases, with 5 bases of the junction left unmatched. The CDR3 totals 15 residues. Germline V gene data show CDR1 as SGDLS and CDR2 as YYNGEE. The CDR3 protein is CASSVDVGGDSPLHF. CDR3 coding DNA: TGTGCCAGCAGCGTAGATGTAGGGGGCGATTCACCCCTCCACTTT.

The rearrangement joins TRBV6-6 to TRBJ2-6; perhaps TRBD1 as D (5 bases). Trimming pared 6 bases from V and 2 bases from J, leaving 14 bases between. The germline V gene has CDR1 MNHNY and CDR2 SVGAGI (reference sequence). This CDR3 region has 16 residues. The CDR3 sequence: CASRSTEAAGANVLTF. The CDR3 DNA reads as TGTGCCAGCAGATCGACAGAGGCAGCTGGGGCCAACGTCCTGACTTTC.

This clonotype came up a few times. The rearrangement joins TRBV10-3 to TRBJ1-5, with D unresolved. This CDR3 comprises 17 residues. Germline lookup yields CDR1 ENHRY and CDR2 SYGVKD. With 8 bases removed from V and 6 bases from J, the gap between germline ends came to 26 bases. For the CDR3, the DNA is TGTGCCATCTTGACCGCTCCGACTCATTTATTGGGTCAGCCCCAGCATTTT. Its protein product is CAILTAPTHLLGQPQHF.

This clonotype has at least ten counts. The CDR3 region is CASSFGTGDTQYF. CDR3 bases: TGTGCCAGCAGCTTCGGGACAGGAGATACGCAGTATTTT. The rearrangement links TRBV7-2 to TRBJ2-3; 8 bases map to TRBD1. V trimming: 3 bases; J trimming: 5 bases; junction bases outside the gene matches: 1. Germline assignment: CDR1 SGHTA and CDR2 FQGNSA. This CDR3 contains 13 residues.

Ten or more counts support this clonotype. The chain combines TRBV6-5 with TRBJ1-2; 8 bases align to TRBD1. Germline-derived CDR1 and CDR2 are MNHEY and SVGAGI. This CDR3 is 13 amino acids long. J lost 8 bases, V lost 3 bases, and 5 bases had no gene match. Here the CDR3 DNA reads TGTGCCAGCAGTTATGCAGGGGGCACCGGCTACACCTTC. Protein product: CASSYAGGTGYTF.

This clonotype was counted a few times. The rearrangement links TRBV2 to TRBJ2-1, with 8 bases fitting TRBD1. Germline CDR1 SNHLY, CDR2 FYNNEI. V lost 10 bases, J lost 4 bases, and 9 bases stayed unmatched. There are 14 residues in the CDR3. The chain's CDR3 is CANLLRGRYNEQFF. CDR3 in DNA: TGTGCCAACCTACTCAGGGGGCGATACAATGAGCAGTTCTTC. The variable domain in full, with the rest retrieved from reference TRBV2 and TRBJ2-1, is EPEVTQTPSHQVTQMGQEVILRCVPISNHLYFYWYRQILGQKVEFLVSFYNNEISEKSEIFDDQFSVERPDGSNFTLKIRSTKLEDSAMYFCANLLRGRYNEQFFGPGTRLTVL.